A selection of T cell receptor beta chains follows, all from one sample in a study of cytomegalovirus exposure and HLA in healthy donors. Method: immunoSEQ multiplex PCR; TCRdb's copy keeps in-frame clones and lacks some. Of over 150,000 clones listed, about 81% were seen once; the top ten hold approximately 2%. Material: PBMCs. The source of these receptors is a woman aged 18-35 years in good health and CMV-seronegative. CDR3s include the opening cysteine and the closing phenylalanine or tryptophan. D genes are given only for firm matches. Size is omitted from some rows. Given values are once, few, many or a class for expanded clones.

D	length	V	size	J	DNA	CDR3
-	13	TRBV7-9	-	TRBJ2-7	TGTTCCAGCAGCTTAGACCAGGACTACGAGCAGTACTTC	CSSSLDQDYEQYF
TRBD2	16	TRBV11-3	-	TRBJ2-5	TGTGCCAGCAGTAGAATGACCGGGACTAGTCAAGAGACCCAGTACTTC	CASSRMTGTSQETQYF
TRBD2	18	TRBV6-1	-	TRBJ2-4	TGTGCCAGCAGTGCCTTGGGGAGGGAGATTATCGCCAAAAACATTCAGTACTTC	CASSALGREIIAKNIQYF
-	12	TRBV28	-	TRBJ2-3	TGTGCCAGCAGTTATGGCCCAGATACGCAGTATTTT	CASSYGPDTQYF
-	18	TRBV6-1	once	TRBJ2-7	TGTGCCAGCAGTGCTAAGCTTGACAGGTTGGGGGATTCCTACGAGCAGTACTTC	CASSAKLDRLGDSYEQYF
-	16	TRBV11-2	few	TRBJ2-1	TGTGCCAGCAGCTTAGCGGCGGGTATGGCCTACAATGAGCAGTTCTTC	CASSLAAGMAYNEQFF
-	14	TRBV6-6	-	TRBJ1-5	TGTGCCAGCAGTCTGTCGGCGGGCAATCAGCCCCAGCATTTT	CASSLSAGNQPQHF
TRBD2	19	TRBV7-6	few	TRBJ2-5	TGTGCCAGCAGCTTACACACGCCTAGCGGGAGGCCCCCGGGAGAGACCCAGTACTTC	CASSLHTPSGRPPGETQYF
-	15	TRBV19	few	TRBJ2-6	TGTGCCAGTAGTATCCAGGGGTCTGGGGCCAACGTCCTGACTTTC	CASSIQGSGANVLTF
TRBD1	14	TRBV12-5	-	TRBJ2-2	TGTGCTAGTGCCTTGACAGGGACAACCGGGGAGCTGTTTTTT	CASALTGTTGELFF
-	15	TRBV27	-	TRBJ1-5	TGTGCCAGCAGGGCGGGAGCATATAGCAATCAGCCCCAGCATTTT	CASRAGAYSNQPQHF
TRBD1	16	TRBV19	-	TRBJ1-2	TGTGCCAGTAGTAAGGGACAGGGGGCGTCTAACTATGGCTACACCTTC	CASSKGQGASNYGYTF
TRBD2	15	TRBV7-3	-	TRBJ2-1	TGTGCCAGCAGCACAACTAGCGGGGGAAACAATGAGCAGTTCTTC	CASSTTSGGNNEQFF
TRBD2	17	TRBV7-2	-	TRBJ2-2	TGTGCCAGCAGTCCAGCGGGCCTAGCGGGAGGTACCGGGGAGCTGTTTTTT	CASSPAGLAGGTGELFF
TRBD1	13	TRBV6-1	-	TRBJ2-5	TGTGCCAGCAGACAGGGGTTGGGAGAGACCCAGTACTTC	CASRQGLGETQYF
TRBD2	14	TRBV7-2	-	TRBJ2-7	TGTGCCAGCAGCATACTAGCGGGGACCTACGAGCAGTACTTC	CASSILAGTYEQYF
-	17	TRBV7-9	-	TRBJ2-3	TGTGCCAGCAGCTTAGGACGGGCTAGCCCGAGCACAGATACGCAGTATTTT	CASSLGRASPSTDTQYF
-	14	TRBV28	-	TRBJ1-1	TGTGCCCTAACACGGGCGGGTGTGGGCACTGAAGCTTTCTTT	CALTRAGVGTEAFF
TRBD1	15	TRBV5-1	-	TRBJ1-6	TGCGCCAGCAGCTGGGACAGGATTGGGAATTCACCCCTCCACTTT	CASSWDRIGNSPLHF
-	14	TRBV2	-	TRBJ1-2	TGTGCCAGCAGTGAGGGGCGGGAAAAGGGTGGCTACACCTTC	CASSEGREKGGYTF
-	19	TRBV7-6	once	TRBJ1-4	TGTGCCAGCAGCCTTACAAACCCGGGAGATTGGGGGACTAATGAAAAACTGTTTTTT	CASSLTNPGDWGTNEKLFF
-	12	TRBV6-1	-	TRBJ2-1	TGTGCCAGCGGGGGGAGTAGAAATGAGCAGTTCTTC	CASGGSRNEQFF
TRBD2	16	TRBV2	-	TRBJ2-3	TGTGCCAGCGGGACTAGCGGGGGTGGGGCCACAGATACGCAGTATTTT	CASGTSGGGATDTQYF
TRBD1	19	TRBV7-9	-	TRBJ2-2	TGTGCCAGCAGCTCTTCCTACCGGGACAGGGGACCCTACACCGGGGAGCTGTTTTTT	CASSSSYRDRGPYTGELFF
-	16	TRBV19	-	TRBJ2-3	TGTGCCAGTAGTATGTATGGTGGCCAGGGGCTGGATACGCAGTATTTT	CASSMYGGQGLDTQYF
TRBD2	14	TRBV2	-	TRBJ2-7	TGTGCCGGTAATAGCGGGAGGAGCTCCTACGAGCAGTACTTC	CAGNSGRSSYEQYF
-	13	TRBV6-1	-	TRBJ1-4	TGTGCCAGCAGTACTAACTGGAATGAAAAACTGTTTTTT	CASSTNWNEKLFF
TRBD1	14	TRBV10-3	few	TRBJ1-5	TGTGCCATCAGATCGGGACAGGGAAGTCAGCCCCAGCATTTT	CAIRSGQGSQPQHF
-	15	TRBV11-2	-	TRBJ2-7	TGTGCCAGCAGCCCAAGGGTGTGGGCCGACTACGAGCAGTACTTC	CASSPRVWADYEQYF
-	13	TRBV28	-	TRBJ2-5	TGTGCCAGCAGCTTACAGGTGCCAGAGACCCAGTACTTC	CASSLQVPETQYF
TRBD1	16	TRBV5-1	few	TRBJ2-7	TGCGCCAGCAGCTTGGGGGGACAGGGGCAGACCTACGAGCAGTACTTC	CASSLGGQGQTYEQYF
-	16	TRBV9	-	TRBJ2-2	TGTGCCAGCAGCGTCACGGGACATACGAACACCGGGGAGCTGTTTTTT	CASSVTGHTNTGELFF
-	12	TRBV7-9	-	TRBJ2-5	TGTTCCAGCAGCTTAAATTCGGAGACCCAGTACTTC	CSSSLNSETQYF
TRBD1	15	TRBV19	-	TRBJ1-2	TGTGCCAGTGTGGACAGGGCCTTTGGCCCATATGGCTACACCTTC	CASVDRAFGPYGYTF
-	12	TRBV29-1	-	TRBJ2-5	TGCAGCGGTGACAGTACGGGGGAGACCCAGTACTTC	CSGDSTGETQYF
-	15	TRBV28	few	TRBJ1-1	TGTGCCAGCAGTTTAGGTACAGGACGATACGCTGAAGCTTTCTTT	CASSLGTGRYAEAFF
TRBD1	15	TRBV4-1	-	TRBJ2-1	TGCGCCAGCAGCCCGGGACAGGGGCCTAACAATGAGCAGTTCTTC	CASSPGQGPNNEQFF
TRBD1	14	TRBV6-6	few	TRBJ1-1	TGTGCCAGCAGGCTTTCGACAGGGGGCTCTGAAGCTTTCTTT	CASRLSTGGSEAFF
TRBD1	16	TRBV7-9	-	TRBJ1-2	TGTGCCAGCAGCTTGCGGACAGGAAAAACTAACTATGGCTACACCTTC	CASSLRTGKTNYGYTF
TRBD2	15	TRBV30	-	TRBJ2-3	TGTGCCTGGACTGAGGGACTAGCGGGATCAGATACGCAGTATTTT	CAWTEGLAGSDTQYF
TRBD2	15	TRBV5-4	-	TRBJ2-7	TGTGCCAGCAGCCCACGGACTAGCGGGGGCTACGAGCAGTACTTC	CASSPRTSGGYEQYF
TRBD1	15	TRBV11-2	-	TRBJ1-2	TGTGCCAGCAGGGGAGGACAGGGGTCCTACTATGGCTACACCTTC	CASRGGQGSYYGYTF
TRBD2	15	TRBV10-1	-	TRBJ2-5	TGCGCCAGCAGTGAATCAATGGGAGGGCAAGAGACCCAGTACTTC	CASSESMGGQETQYF
-	14	TRBV6-1	-	TRBJ1-2	TGTGCCAGCACCGAACGGCGGCAGCTCTATGGCTACACCTTC	CASTERRQLYGYTF
-	11	TRBV27	-	TRBJ1-1	TGTGCCAGCAGCGGGAACACTGAAGCTTTCTTT	CASSGNTEAFF
-	13	TRBV10-3	-	TRBJ1-1	TGTGCCATCAGTGAGCAGGGCCCCACTGAAGCTTTCTTT	CAISEQGPTEAFF
-	15	TRBV5-4	once	TRBJ2-7	TGTGCCAGCAGCCCGACTGGAGGCAACCCCTACGAGCAGTACTTC	CASSPTGGNPYEQYF
TRBD1	14	TRBV19	-	TRBJ1-2	TGTGCCAGTAGTATCTCTAGGGGGCTCTATGGCTACACCTTC	CASSISRGLYGYTF
-	15	TRBV6-1	-	TRBJ1-5	TGTGCCAGCGGGGGGGGACCTCTAAGCAATCAGCCCCAGCATTTT	CASGGGPLSNQPQHF
-	13	TRBV6-1	once	TRBJ2-5	TGTGCCAGCAATCTAGGAATCCAAGAGACCCAGTACTTC	CASNLGIQETQYF
-	15	TRBV5-6	-	TRBJ2-7	-	CASSLVGAGARSTDF
-	14	TRBV7-2	-	TRBJ1-6	TGTGCCAGCAGCTTAGATGTCTACAGTTGGGCCCTCCACTTT	CASSLDVYSWALHF
TRBD1	13	TRBV5-1	few	TRBJ2-5	TGCGCCAGCAGGCCCCAGGGGGTAGAGACCCAGTACTTC	CASRPQGVETQYF
-	14	TRBV6-1	-	TRBJ1-4	TGTGCCAGTTCTGTAGATGCAACTAATGAAAAACTGTTTTTT	CASSVDATNEKLFF
TRBD1	16	TRBV6-1	-	TRBJ2-1	TGTGCCAGCAGTGAATGGGGGACAGGGTTTGGGAATGAGCAGTTCTTC	CASSEWGTGFGNEQFF
TRBD1	14	TRBV18	-	TRBJ1-2	TGTGCCAGCTCACCCGACCGGGACAGCTATGGCTACACCTTC	CASSPDRDSYGYTF